This TCR beta chain was found in a study of beta chain features in type 1 diabetes. The wider study: Similarity in age, gender and cell yields was seen between patients and healthy donors.

The germline V gene encodes CDR1 ENHRY and CDR2 SYGVKD. V lost 7 bases and J lost 5; bases outside the gene matches: 5. The CDR3 has 14 amino acids. Study conclusions and caveats: All four CD4+ subsets of Type 1 diabetes patients contained TCRB CDR3s that were moderately but significantly shorter.

cDNA synthesis used the whole RNA isolate, giving expressed TCRB sequences. Sequencing of stem cell-like memory T cell samples yielded 1 million or so reads on average. This table comes from immunoSEQ multiplex PCR, and its TCRdb copy is limited to in-frame clones, with some not included. The sample records over 100,000 clones, 30% to 50% being singletons. In the case of this clone: The antigen is not known.

V usage is TRBV10-3 and J usage is TRBJ2-7; 13 bases are a match to TRBD2. The sequence was obtained from a woman in her late teens or twenties in good health. The sequenced sample was stem cell memory CD4+ T cells from blood. For the CDR3, the DNA is TGTGCCATCACTCGACTAGCGGGAGGCGACGAGCAGTACTTC. Translated: CAITRLAGGDEQYF.